The present TCR beta chain was sequenced within a study of metastatic and nonmetastatic thyroid tumors. MiXCR re-clonotyped the PCR reads for TCRdb. The data show some 22,000 clones, approximately 23% seen once. All patients were treatment-naive before thyroid surgery. With regard to this clone: Because the CDR3's place on the DNA is in doubt, the DNA is left out and the CDR3 is given as listed by TCRdb.

The source of this sequence is a female donor with papillary thyroid cancer or a benign thyroid nodule (not recorded which). Some clones in this sample may be carry-over from other donors' samples. The specimen sequenced was tumor tissue.

The CDR3 protein is CASSYPHWGEGATEAFF. This chain connects TRBV6-2 or TRBV6-3 to TRBJ1-1; the table calls TRBD1, which could not be checked here. Both ends counted, the CDR3 spans 17 residues. The germline gives CDR1 MNHEY, CDR2 SVGEGT.